The 10 T cell receptor beta chains below all came from one sample that was sequenced in a study of shared clonotypes between healthy human individuals. Assay: immunoSEQ multiplex PCR; the TCRdb copy retains only in-frame clones and omits some. The table records roughly 2.1 million clones, approximately 94% of them present only once. In the naive CD8 group, cells lacked CD45RO and were positively selected for CCR7, so terminally differentiated effector memory CD45RA+ cells were left out. Sequences were obtained from naive CD8+ T cells from PBMCs. The source of these receptors is a man aged 18 to 30 in good health. Some clones in this sample may be carry-over from other donors' samples.

This chain links TRBV7-9 with TRBJ2-1; D gene unclear. With 0 bases removed from V and 0 bases from J, the gap between germline ends came to 12 bases. The CDR3 runs to 17 residues. Per the germline V gene, CDR1 is SEHNR and CDR2 is FQNEAQ (reference sequence). CDR3 coding DNA: TGTGCCAGCAGCTTAGCTCTGGCACATAGCTCCTACAATGAGCAGTTCTTC. Amino acids: CASSLALAHSSYNEQFF. Full variable domain (remainder filled in from reference TRBV7-9 and TRBJ2-1): DTGVSQNPRHKITKRGQNVTFRCDPISEHNRLYWYRQTLGQGPEFLTYFQNEAQLEKSRLLSDRFSAERPKGSFSTLEIQRTEQGDSAMYLCASSLALAHSSYNEQFFGPGTRLTVL.

A word on this clone: Other DNA sequences in this specimen translate into the identical CDR3. The chain joins TRBV11-3 to TRBJ2-2; D perhaps matches TRBD2 (5 bases). Germline CDR1 and CDR2: SGHNT and YENEEA. The germline V and J ends were trimmed by 5 bases and 0 bases, with 13 bases remaining between them. CDR3 size: 16 residues. The CDR3 coding sequence is TGTGCCAGCAGCCCCCGCGAGGGTCCGAACACCGGGGAGCTGTTTTTT. Translating gives CASSPREGPNTGELFF. Filled out from reference TRBV11-3 and TRBJ2-2, the complete variable domain reads EAGVVQSPRYKIIEKKQPVAFWCNPISGHNTLYWYLQNLGQGPELLIRYENEEAVDDSQLPKDRFSAERLKGVDSTLKIQPAELGDSAVYLCASSPREGPNTGELFFGEGSRLTVL.

The chain recombines TRBV5-5 with TRBJ1-5; D not certain. This CDR3 comprises 14 residues. Trimming left V 1 base short and J 3 bases short, with 8 bases between. CDR1 SGHKS and CDR2 YYEKEE come from the germline V gene (reference sequence). CDR3 region: CASSLYRNNQPQHF. In DNA form, the CDR3 reads TGTGCCAGCAGCTTGTACAGAAACAATCAGCCCCAGCATTTT.

As for this clone: Other nucleotide sequences in the sample specify the same CDR3. V is TRBV5-1 and J is TRBJ2-7; maybe TRBD1 (5 bases). The V and J ends lost 1 base and 1 base respectively, with 6 bases between them. This CDR3 has 13 residues. CDR1 is SGHRS and CDR2 is YFSETQ in the germline V gene. The CDR3 here is CASSLRQSYEQYF. As DNA, the CDR3 is TGCGCCAGCAGCTTGAGACAGTCCTACGAGCAGTACTTC.

V is TRBV27 and J is TRBJ2-7; 9 bases match TRBD2. The CDR3 contains 16 residues. The trim removed 2 bases at V and 6 bases at J, leaving 11 bases unmatched. CDR1 is MNHEY and CDR2 is SMNVEV in the germline V gene (reference sequence). The CDR3 protein is CASSLRGREGPREQYF. DNA for the CDR3: TGTGCCAGCAGTTTACGGGGGCGGGAGGGCCCACGCGAGCAGTACTTC.

This rearrangement joins TRBV4-3 to TRBJ2-5; D unclear. Germline loops: CDR1 LGHNA, CDR2 YSLEER. CDR3 length equals 13 residues. V gave up 2 bases and J gave up 6 bases, with 10 bases separating them. CDR3 coding DNA: TGCGCCAGCAGCCAATTATCGTGGCAGACCCAGTACTTC. Protein sequence: CASSQLSWQTQYF.

As to this clone: Other DNA sequences within the sample encode an identical CDR3. The J gene is TRBJ1-5, the V gene TRBV30, with D maybe TRBD1 (5 bases). The germline CDR1 and CDR2 sequences are GTSNPN and SVGIG (reference sequence). The CDR3 is 13 amino acids. With 2 bases removed from V and 1 base from J, the gap between germline ends came to 6 bases. The CDR3 DNA reads as TGTGCCTGGAGTTGGGGGAGCAATCAGCCCCAGCATTTT. Protein product: CAWSWGSNQPQHF.

CDR3 sequence (DNA): TGTGCCAGCAGCTTGGGGCCGGGGCTTGAGCAGTACTTC. Amino acids: CASSLGPGLEQYF. The chain has TRBV5-8 and TRBJ2-7, with D possibly being TRBD1 or TRBD2 (5 bases each). CDR3 length: 13 amino acids. CDR1 SGHTS and CDR2 YDEGEE come from the germline V gene. V was trimmed by 0 bases and J by 7 bases, leaving 11 bases between them.

This clone was observed a single time. The chain combines TRBV28 with TRBJ2-7, with TRBD1 identical over 8 bases. The ends lost 6 bases at V and 6 bases at J; junction bases unmatched: 10. The germline V gene has CDR1 MDHEN and CDR2 SYDVKM. The CDR3 loop spans 14 amino acids. The CDR3 DNA reads as TGTGCCAGCAGCGTAGCGAGGACAGGGTCCGAGCAGTACTTC. Translating it yields CASSVARTGSEQYF.

The chain joins TRBV13 to TRBJ2-2; D is unresolved. CDR3 size: 19 residues. V lost 0 bases to trimming and J lost 3 bases, with 20 bases between them. CDR1 is PRHDT and CDR2 is FYEKMQ in the germline V gene (reference sequence). CDR3 in amino acids: CASSLGPPWSETDTGELFF. As DNA, the CDR3 is TGTGCCAGCAGCTTAGGCCCCCCTTGGTCCGAAACGGACACCGGGGAGCTGTTTTTT.